The clone carrying this T cell receptor beta chain has ten or more counts. Its antigen remains unidentified. This sample is drawn from a study of response to subunit inactivated influenza vaccine. TCRdb ran MiXCR on the RT-PCR reads and lists one entry per CDR3 protein. The sample records hundreds of thousands of distinct CDR3 sequences, 7.5% to 8.5% being singletons. V was pared by 6 bases and J by 7 bases, with 10 bases of the junction left unmatched. The germline V gene has CDR1 MNHEY and CDR2 SMNVEV (reference sequence). CDR3 length: 15 amino acids. Findings and caveats of the study: With each seasonal influenza vaccination, the authors suggested, few new T cells are recruited.

The V gene is TRBV27, the J gene TRBJ2-5, with TRBD2 matching over 11 bases. The receptor's source is a man between 45 and 75 years old who received an inactivated influenza vaccine. The starting material was PBMCs from blood, obtained around 25 months after vaccination. CDR3 DNA: TGTGCCAGCAGCCTACTAGCGGGGGTCGGGGGGACCCAGTACTTC. Its protein product is CASSLLAGVGGTQYF.